Below, 28 T cell receptor beta chains from the same sample are listed, as sequenced in a study of T cells in localized non-small cell lung cancer. TCRdb's table, derived via immunoSEQ multiplex PCR, lists solely in-frame clones and lacks some. The sample has 90,000 to 95,000 clones; about nine tenths are singletons. The source was peripheral blood, collected before any cancer treatment. These receptors all come from a man aged 40 to 69 with stage I squamous cell lung carcinoma.

J is TRBJ2-3 and V is TRBV9, with a tentative D call TRBD1 (5 bases). The V gene lost 4 bases and the J gene lost 2 bases, with 11 bases spanning the gap. The V gene's germline CDR1 is SGDLS and CDR2 YYNGEE. This CDR3 is 14 amino acids long. The CDR3 DNA sequence: TGTGCCAGCAGCACCATTGGGGCCACAGATACGCAGTATTTT. Residues: CASSTIGATDTQYF.

Only a few counts were recorded for this clone. V and J are TRBV28 and TRBJ1-3; 9 nucleotides agree with TRBD1. Germline V gives CDR1 MDHEN, CDR2 SYDVKM. The ends lost 6 bases at V and 8 bases at J; junction bases unmatched: 8. The CDR3 has 14 amino acids. CDR3 residues: CASSLSDRGHTIYF. The CDR3 region has the DNA TGTGCCAGCAGCCTGTCGGACAGGGGACACACCATATATTTT.

The chain uses TRBV2 and TRBJ1-5; 9 bases are shared with TRBD1. This CDR3 has 16 amino acids. J was trimmed by 1 base and V by 6 bases; bases with no gene match: 7. Germline V CDR1 and CDR2: SNHLY, FYNNEI. This CDR3 reads CASRRDRAGSNQPQHF. CDR3 sequence (DNA): TGTGCCAGCAGACGGGACAGGGCGGGAAGCAATCAGCCCCAGCATTTT.

The rearrangement uses TRBV7-6 and TRBJ2-2; weak D call: TRBD2 (5 bases). CDR1 SGHVS and CDR2 FNYEAQ come from the germline V gene. V was clipped by 1 base and J by 1 base, with 7 bases between them. CDR3 length: 15 amino acids. The CDR3 spells CASSLVGGNTGELFF. In DNA form, the CDR3 reads TGTGCCAGCAGCTTAGTAGGAGGGAACACCGGGGAGCTGTTTTTT. The full variable domain, with the rest looked up from reference TRBV7-6 and TRBJ2-2, is GAGVSQSPRYKVTKRGQDVALRCDPISGHVSLYWYRQALGQGPEFLTYFNYEAQQDKSGLPNDRFSAERPEGSISTLTIQRTEQRDSAMYRCASSLVGGNTGELFFGEGSRLTVL.

The chain combines TRBV5-6 with TRBJ2-3; D unresolved. V dropped 0 bases and J dropped 0 bases, with 11 bases sitting between them. From germline, CDR1 is SGHDT and CDR2 YYEEEE. This CDR3 spans 16 amino acids. The CDR3 spells CASSLGSSASTDTQYF. The CDR3 DNA reads TGTGCCAGCAGCTTGGGGTCGTCAGCAAGCACAGATACGCAGTATTTT.

CDR3 loop: CASSSDDSYEQYF. In DNA form, the CDR3 reads TGTGCCAGCAGTTCGGACGACAGCTACGAGCAGTACTTC. The chain joins TRBV27 to TRBJ2-7; a weak D match, TRBD1 (5 bases). Deletions cut 4 bases from V and 3 bases from J, with 10 bases between. CDR1 and CDR2 from the germline V gene are MNHEY and SMNVEV (reference sequence). This CDR3 spans 13 amino acids.

This sequence joins TRBV6-5 and TRBJ2-1, with 10 bases aligning to TRBD2. With 8 bases clipped from V and 7 bases from J, the junction kept 2 bases outside the gene matches. The CDR3 sequence is 12 residues long. CDR1 and CDR2 from the germline V gene are MNHEY and SVGAGI. CDR3: CASWGLANEQFF. The CDR3 DNA sequence: TGTGCCAGCTGGGGACTAGCGAATGAGCAGTTCTTC.

The gene calls are TRBV23-1 and TRBJ2-7, with 7 nucleotides matching TRBD2. TRBV23-1 is classed as an ORF, of uncertain function. CDR3 length equals 11 residues. Trimming removed 6 bases from V and 4 bases from J; junction bases left unmatched: 0. DNA for the CDR3: TGCGCCAGCAGGGGGGGGTACGAGCAGTACTTC. This translates into CASRGGYEQYF.

The CDR3 bases are TGCAGTGGCCGGATCCAAGAGACCCAGTACTTC. Translated, it gives CSGRIQETQYF. This chain links TRBV20-1 with TRBJ2-5; D is uncertain. Trimming stripped 7 bases from V and 1 base from J, with 7 bases between. The length of the CDR3 is 11 residues. Germline values: CDR1 DFQATT, CDR2 SNEGSKA (reference sequence).

V and J are TRBV10-3 and TRBJ1-2; D unresolved. This CDR3 spans 14 amino acids. Germline CDR1 reads ENHRY; CDR2 reads SYGVKD. Trimming took 9 bases from V and 0 from J, leaving 14 bases between them. In DNA form, the CDR3 reads TGTGCCATGAATCCCGTGCGGGCTAACTATGGCTACACCTTC. This translates into CAMNPVRANYGYTF.

V and J are TRBV5-5 and TRBJ2-5; the D is unclear. The CDR3 sequence is 14 residues long. Germline loops: CDR1 SGHKS, CDR2 YYEKEE (reference sequence). V was clipped by 1 base and J by 2 bases, with 9 bases between them. The CDR3 sequence: CASSLNGRQETQYF. CDR3 sequence (DNA): TGTGCCAGCAGCTTGAATGGCAGACAAGAGACCCAGTACTTC.

The chain couples TRBV5-1 to TRBJ2-7, with D possibly matching TRBD1 (5 bases). The V gene's germline CDR1 is SGHRS and CDR2 YFSETQ. The germline V and J ends were trimmed by 0 bases and 2 bases, with 12 bases remaining between them. This CDR3 comprises 15 residues. CDR3 amino acids: CASSLEGGAPYEQYF. DNA of the CDR3: TGCGCCAGCAGCTTGGAGGGTGGGGCCCCCTACGAGCAGTACTTC.

This clone was counted a few times. In nucleotides, the CDR3 is TGTGCCAGCCTCCGGACAGGGGGGAGCTACGAGCAGTACTTC. Its translation: CASLRTGGSYEQYF. The gene calls are TRBV27 and TRBJ2-7, with TRBD1 matching over 10 bases. The CDR3 spans 14 residues. CDR1 and CDR2 from the germline V gene are MNHEY and SMNVEV (reference sequence). V dropped 8 bases and J dropped 3; count of bases not matched to a gene: 7.

Turning to this clone: This sample includes further DNA sequences coding for the same CDR3. V and J are TRBV4-1 and TRBJ1-5, with D hard to call. With 3 bases removed from V and 0 bases from J, the gap between germline ends came to 15 bases. The CDR3 spans 17 residues. Germline V lookup: CDR1 MGHRA, CDR2 YSYEKL. CDR3 protein: CASSQVVVQNSNQPQHF. CDR3 DNA: TGCGCCAGCAGCCAGGTCGTAGTACAAAATAGCAATCAGCCCCAGCATTTT.

V and J are TRBV5-1 and TRBJ1-5, with no clear D. Germline V CDR1 and CDR2: SGHRS, YFSETQ. There are 14 residues in the CDR3. V was clipped by 0 bases and J by 2 bases, with 6 bases between them. CDR3 sequence: CASSLGSGNQPQHF. CDR3 sequence (DNA): TGCGCCAGCAGCTTGGGCAGTGGCAATCAGCCCCAGCATTTT.

J is TRBJ1-1 and V is TRBV18; TRBD1 agrees at 8 bases. This CDR3 is 14 amino acids long. The V gene's germline CDR1 is KGHSH and CDR2 LQKENI. V dropped 3 bases and J dropped 4; count of bases not matched to a gene: 4. The CDR3 DNA reads as TGTGCCAGCTCACCGACAGGGGTTAGCACTGAAGCTTTCTTT. It specifies CASSPTGVSTEAFF.

This clone has just a few counts. The chain carries TRBV25-1 and TRBJ1-1; D unresolved. The CDR3 spans 13 residues. CDR1 is MGHDK and CDR2 is SYGVNS in the germline V gene. V was pared by 6 bases and J by 3 bases, with 11 bases between. CDR3 sequence reads: CASSPPSHTEAFF. The CDR3 region has the DNA TGTGCCAGCAGCCCCCCCTCCCACACTGAAGCTTTCTTT.

This clone showed up just a few times. The rearrangement links TRBV2 to TRBJ2-7; 7 nucleotides line up with TRBD1. The trim removed 6 bases at V and 3 bases at J, leaving 11 bases unmatched. This CDR3 has 15 residues. Germline V gives CDR1 SNHLY, CDR2 FYNNEI. DNA of the CDR3: TGTGCCAGCAGGCAAGGACAGGCGCGCCACTACGAGCAGTACTTC. Amino acid sequence: CASRQGQARHYEQYF.

V and J are TRBV5-1 and TRBJ2-2; D remains ambiguous. The CDR3 has 14 amino acids. Trimming removed 2 bases at V and 0 bases at J, with 5 bases between. Germline CDR1 SGHRS, CDR2 YFSETQ. The CDR3 reads CASSFDPNTGELFF. The CDR3 DNA is TGCGCCAGCAGCTTCGACCCGAACACCGGGGAGCTGTTTTTT.

CDR3 coding DNA: TGTGCCAGCAGCGTAGTTGGAGTCATGAACACTGAAGCTTTCTTT. Residues: CASSVVGVMNTEAFF. The chain couples TRBV9 to TRBJ1-1; D is unresolved. The CDR3 spans 15 residues. The V gene's germline CDR1 is SGDLS and CDR2 YYNGEE. Trimming removed 0 bases at V and 0 bases at J, with 9 bases between.

DNA for the CDR3: TGTGCCAGCAGGAGGGGGCTAACCGGGGAGCTGTTTTTT. Translated: CASRRGLTGELFF. The chain couples TRBV28 to TRBJ2-2; 7 bases agree with TRBD1. This CDR3 region has 13 residues. Germline CDR1 is MDHEN and CDR2 is SYDVKM. Unmatched junction bases numbered 3, after V lost 6 bases and J lost 5 bases.

The V call is TRBV5-1, the J call TRBJ1-1; D call uncertain. V was clipped by 3 bases and J by 1 base, with 13 bases between them. CDR1 and CDR2 from the germline V gene are SGHRS and YFSETQ. This CDR3 has 15 amino acids. CDR3: CASSSTRVRNTEAFF. The DNA of the CDR3 is TGCGCCAGCAGCTCCACCCGGGTGAGGAACACTGAAGCTTTCTTT. The whole variable domain, filled in from reference TRBV5-1 and TRBJ1-1, reads KAGVTQTPRYLIKTRGQQVTLSCSPISGHRSVSWYQQTPGQGLQFLFEYFSETQRNKGNFPGRFSGRQFSNSRSEMNVSTLELGDSALYLCASSSTRVRNTEAFFGQGTRLTVV.

The chain couples TRBV5-1 to TRBJ1-2; TRBD1 might be the D (5 bases). Germline V gives CDR1 SGHRS, CDR2 YFSETQ. The CDR3 runs to 14 residues. The V gene lost 0 bases and the J gene lost 8 bases, with 14 bases spanning the gap. This CDR3 is CASSLDAAGRGYTF. CDR3 sequence (DNA): TGCGCCAGCAGCTTGGACGCTGCGGGGCGCGGCTACACCTTC.

The chain employs TRBV4-3 and TRBJ1-4; 8 nucleotides agree with TRBD1. V gave up 3 bases and J gave up 0 bases; unmatched junction bases: 0. Germline CDR1 LGHNA, CDR2 YSLEER. The CDR3 is 15 amino acids. This CDR3 is CASSQDRATNEKLFF. CDR3 DNA: TGCGCCAGCAGCCAGGACAGGGCAACTAATGAAAAACTGTTTTTT.

The chain links TRBV6-6 to TRBJ1-3, with D maybe TRBD1 (6 bases). Looked up from germline, CDR1 is MNHNY and CDR2 is SVGAGI (reference sequence). The CDR3 spans 14 residues. Trimming shortened V by 8 bases and J by 2 bases, and 13 bases separated the two germline ends. DNA for the CDR3: TGTGCCAGCTCTCGGGGGACAACTGGAAACACCATATATTTT. Residues: CASSRGTTGNTIYF.

The chain recombines TRBV5-1 with TRBJ2-2; a possible D gene is TRBD1 (5 bases). This CDR3 spans 15 amino acids. Trimming shortened V by 0 bases and J by 1 base, and 7 bases separated the two germline ends. The germline V gene has CDR1 SGHRS and CDR2 YFSETQ. CDR3 loop: CASSLAGQNTGELFF. CDR3 DNA sequence: TGCGCCAGCAGCTTGGCAGGACAGAACACCGGGGAGCTGTTTTTT.

This clone appeared a few times. The CDR3 is CASRDDSNYGYTF. The CDR3 coding sequence is TGTGCCAGCAGAGACGACAGTAACTATGGCTACACCTTC. V gene TRBV7-9 combines with J gene TRBJ1-2; D might be TRBD1 (5 bases). Germline loops: CDR1 SEHNR, CDR2 FQNEAQ (reference sequence). The CDR3 is 13 amino acids. V was shortened by 6 bases and J by 1 base, with 9 bases between the two germline ends.

J is TRBJ1-1 and V is TRBV2, with D hard to call. CDR3 size: 14 residues. Germline CDR1 is SNHLY and CDR2 is FYNNEI. V was cut by 4 bases and J by 0 bases, with 9 bases left in between. The CDR3 region has the DNA TGTGCCAGCAGTGTAAGGCAGATGAACACTGAAGCTTTCTTT. This translates into CASSVRQMNTEAFF.